This T cell receptor (beta chain) emerged from a study of T cell changes during pregnancy in multiple sclerosis. Clones were sequenced by immunoSEQ multiplex PCR, and TCRdb holds only the in-frame ones, with some missing. The profile shows about 49,000 clones, roughly 94% of them singletons. CDR1 MNHEY and CDR2 SMNVEV come from the germline V gene (reference sequence). The V gene end was trimmed by 4 bases and the J gene end by 2 bases; junction bases not matched to a gene: 6. The CDR3 is made up of 16 amino acids. A remark on this clone: This sample includes further DNA sequences coding for the same CDR3.

J is TRBJ2-1 and V is TRBV27; 9 bases are a match to TRBD2. Here the sequenced sample was CD8+ T cells from peripheral blood mononuclear cells, taken in the first trimester of pregnancy. The source is a female donor with multiple sclerosis, enrolled in a pregnancy study. This CDR3 is CASSSLLAGPYNEQFF. In DNA form, the CDR3 reads TGTGCCAGCAGTTCCCTCCTAGCGGGACCCTACAATGAGCAGTTCTTC.